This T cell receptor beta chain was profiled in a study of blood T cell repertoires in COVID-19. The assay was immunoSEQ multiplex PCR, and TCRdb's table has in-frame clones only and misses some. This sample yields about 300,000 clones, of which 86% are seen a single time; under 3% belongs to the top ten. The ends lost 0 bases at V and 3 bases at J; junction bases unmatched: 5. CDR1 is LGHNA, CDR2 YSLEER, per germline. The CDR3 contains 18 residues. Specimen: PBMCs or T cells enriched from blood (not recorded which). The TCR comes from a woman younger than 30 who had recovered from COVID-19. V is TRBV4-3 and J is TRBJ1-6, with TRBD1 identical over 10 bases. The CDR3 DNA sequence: TGCGCCAGCAGCCAAGAGTACGGGACAGGGGTCTATAATTCACCCCTCCACTTT. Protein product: CASSQEYGTGVYNSPLHF.